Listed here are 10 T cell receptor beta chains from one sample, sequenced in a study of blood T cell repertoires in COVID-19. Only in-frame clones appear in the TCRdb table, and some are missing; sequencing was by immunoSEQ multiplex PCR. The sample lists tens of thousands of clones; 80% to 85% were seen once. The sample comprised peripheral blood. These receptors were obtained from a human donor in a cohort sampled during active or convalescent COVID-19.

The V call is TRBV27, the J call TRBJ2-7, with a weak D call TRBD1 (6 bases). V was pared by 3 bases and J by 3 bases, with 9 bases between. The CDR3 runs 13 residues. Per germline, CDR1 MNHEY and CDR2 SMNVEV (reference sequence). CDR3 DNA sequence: TGTGCCAGCAGTTTGGGACAAGACTACGAGCAGTACTTC. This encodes CASSLGQDYEQYF.

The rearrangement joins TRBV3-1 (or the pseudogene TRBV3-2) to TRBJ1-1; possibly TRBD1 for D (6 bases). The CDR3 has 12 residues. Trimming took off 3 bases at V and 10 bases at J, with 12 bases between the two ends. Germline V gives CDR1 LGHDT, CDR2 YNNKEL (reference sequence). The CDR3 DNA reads TGTGCCAGCAGCCAGGACAGCCGGAGAGCTTTCTTT. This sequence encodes CASSQDSRRAFF.

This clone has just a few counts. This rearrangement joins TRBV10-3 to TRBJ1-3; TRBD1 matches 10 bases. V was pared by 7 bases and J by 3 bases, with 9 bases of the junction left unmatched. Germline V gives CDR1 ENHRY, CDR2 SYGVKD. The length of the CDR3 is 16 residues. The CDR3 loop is CAITRTGGSDGNTIYF. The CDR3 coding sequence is TGTGCCATCACTCGGACAGGGGGTTCAGATGGAAACACCATATATTTT.

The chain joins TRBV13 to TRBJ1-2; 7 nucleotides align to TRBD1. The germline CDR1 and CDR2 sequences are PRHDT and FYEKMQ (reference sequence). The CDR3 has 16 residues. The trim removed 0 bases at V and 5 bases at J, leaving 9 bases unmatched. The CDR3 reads CASSLGPSGQYYGYTF. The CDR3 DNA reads TGTGCCAGCAGCTTAGGCCCCTCGGGACAGTATTATGGCTACACCTTC.

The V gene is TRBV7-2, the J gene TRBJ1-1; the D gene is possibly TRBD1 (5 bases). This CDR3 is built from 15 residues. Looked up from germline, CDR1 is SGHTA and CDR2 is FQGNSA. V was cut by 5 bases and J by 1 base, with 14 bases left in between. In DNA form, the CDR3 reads TGTGCCAGCAGCCCAAGCCCCCAGGGGAACACTGAAGCTTTCTTT. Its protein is CASSPSPQGNTEAFF.

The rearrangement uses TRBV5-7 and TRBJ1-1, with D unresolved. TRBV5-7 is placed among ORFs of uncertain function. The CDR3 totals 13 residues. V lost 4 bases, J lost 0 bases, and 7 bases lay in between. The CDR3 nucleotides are TGTGCCAGCAGCCCTACCATGAACACTGAAGCTTTCTTT. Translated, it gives CASSPTMNTEAFF.

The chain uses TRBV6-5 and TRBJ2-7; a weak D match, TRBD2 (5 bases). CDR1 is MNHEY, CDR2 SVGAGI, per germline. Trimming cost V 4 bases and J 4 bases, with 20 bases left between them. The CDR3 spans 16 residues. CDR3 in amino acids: CASSSKSGPARYEQYF. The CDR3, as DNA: TGTGCCAGCAGTTCCAAAAGCGGACCCGCCCGGTACGAGCAGTACTTC.

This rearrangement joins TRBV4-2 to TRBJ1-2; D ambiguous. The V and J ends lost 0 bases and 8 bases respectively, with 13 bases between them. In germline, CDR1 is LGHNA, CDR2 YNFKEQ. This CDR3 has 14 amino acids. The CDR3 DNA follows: TGTGCCAGCAGCCAAGATTCCGGACTTCAGGGCTACACCTTC. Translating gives CASSQDSGLQGYTF.

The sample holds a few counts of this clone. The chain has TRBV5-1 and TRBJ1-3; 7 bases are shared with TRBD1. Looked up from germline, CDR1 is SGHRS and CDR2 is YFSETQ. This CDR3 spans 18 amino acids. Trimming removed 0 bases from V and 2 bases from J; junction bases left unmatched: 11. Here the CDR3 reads CASSLGGTDRVAGNTIYF. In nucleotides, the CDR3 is TGCGCCAGCAGCTTGGGGGGGACCGACAGGGTGGCTGGAAACACCATATATTTT.

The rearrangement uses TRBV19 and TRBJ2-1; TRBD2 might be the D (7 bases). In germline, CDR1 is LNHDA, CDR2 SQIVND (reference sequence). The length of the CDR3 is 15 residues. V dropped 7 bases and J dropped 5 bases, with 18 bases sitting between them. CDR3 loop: CASTHQRGGHNEQFF. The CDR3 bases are TGTGCCAGTACCCATCAGAGGGGGGGCCACAATGAGCAGTTCTTC.